This T cell receptor (beta chain) was recorded in a study of T-cell memory formation after mild COVID-19 (dated by TCRdb to 2020 to 2022). The study in broad terms: TCR sequence clusters from the two donors were largely donor specific. Two young, previously healthy adult volunteers made up the cohort, one male and one female. In two donors, T-cell clones that expanded and contracted after mild COVID-19 were followed by sequencing TCRalpha and TCRbeta repertoires longitudinally. The investigation overall reported the following: Clones that contracted from day 15 to 85 showed balanced CD4/CD8 phenotypes, whereas a second wave of clones that expanded from day 15 to 37 leaned towards CD4+. The second-wave clones that peaked on day 37 were not confirmed to be SARS-CoV-2 specific. Some responding clones were detected in pre-infection memory, which suggested that pre-existing cross-reactive memory T cells had joined the SARS-CoV-2 response. The study covered only two mild cases, and larger cohorts including severe cases with pre-infection samples were considered necessary. Contracting CD4+ clones appeared mostly in the CM and EM memory subsets, whereas CD8+ clones were enriched in EMRA.

As concerns this clonotype: What this receptor recognizes is not known. Base qualities are not recorded, but no much larger clone differs from it by a single base.

Instrument used: Illumina NovaSeq 6000. TCRalpha and TCRbeta cDNA libraries were constructed by 5'RACE with constant-segment primers, with sample barcodes and unique molecular identifiers being introduced. Trizol reagent was used to extract RNA from every sample. Library amplification was performed in two PCR steps, and a second sample barcode and Illumina TruSeq adapters were introduced in the second step. The libraries were sequenced on an Illumina NovaSeq using 2 x 150 bp paired-end reads. Under the source paper's analysis protocol: The reads were demultiplexed and collapsed into UMI-guided consensus sequences using migec v1.2.7. Using mixcr v2.1.11, UMI consensuses were aligned to TRA and TRB V and J templates and then assembled into clonotypes. Expanded or contracted clonotypes were those called significant by both edgeR and NoisET, with noise models trained on biological replicates. For edgeR calls, the thresholds were a false discovery rate-adjusted p below 0.01 and a log2 fold-change of 1. As an exploratory analysis of dynamics, max-normalized trajectories of the 1000 most abundant clonotypes were examined with PCA combined with hierarchical clustering. Each responding clone was given a CD4 or CD8 phenotype based on the CD4+ and CD8+ repertoires, which had been sequenced separately. TCRdb itself trimmed the public reads at Q25 with fastp, ran MiXCR and retained productive beta chains. Merged by CDR3 protein, the rows form single entries marked with the most common genes and DNA. The V and J calls were not made by the authors but by TCRdb's processing. The sample yields about 430,000 distinct CDR3 sequences; around 24% were counted once. The ten most abundant clones make up about 10% of the sample.

The CDR3, cysteine through phenylalanine, is 15 amino acids long. The entry retains the CDR3 DNA only, 45 bases that are in frame from base 1. V sheds 4 bases and J sheds 1 base, leaving 11 bases between their ends. CDR1 and CDR2, per the germline V gene (reference sequence), are LGHDT and YNNKEL. Ficoll-Paque density gradient centrifugation was the method used to isolate PBMCs. The chain joins TRBV3-1 to TRBJ1-3, with a weak D call of TRBD1 (6 bases match). The receptor comes from an adult woman who had mild COVID-19 (a few samples of this study predate the infection). The sample titles of this study are shuffled in the database, so cell type and time point are left out; the donor was told from shared clones. The sequenced sample consisted of PBMCs or a T cell subset sorted from them (not recorded which). The nucleotides are TGTGCCAGCAGCCCCCAGGGGCGGTCTGGAAACACCATATATTTT. Translated, it gives CASSPQGRSGNTIYF.